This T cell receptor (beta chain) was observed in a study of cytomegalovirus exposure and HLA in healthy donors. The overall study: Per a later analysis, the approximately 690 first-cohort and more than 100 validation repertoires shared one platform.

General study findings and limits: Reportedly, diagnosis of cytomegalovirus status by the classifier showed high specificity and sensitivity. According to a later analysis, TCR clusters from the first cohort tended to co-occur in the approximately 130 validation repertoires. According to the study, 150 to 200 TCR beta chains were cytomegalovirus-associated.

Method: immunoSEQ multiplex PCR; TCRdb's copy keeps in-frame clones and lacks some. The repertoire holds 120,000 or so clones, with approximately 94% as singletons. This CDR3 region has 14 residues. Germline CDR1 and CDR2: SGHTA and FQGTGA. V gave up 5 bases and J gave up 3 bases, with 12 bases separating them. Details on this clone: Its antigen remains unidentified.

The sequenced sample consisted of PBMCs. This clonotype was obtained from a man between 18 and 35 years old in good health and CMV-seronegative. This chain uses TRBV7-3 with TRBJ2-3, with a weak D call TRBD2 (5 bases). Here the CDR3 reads CASSQNLATDTQYF. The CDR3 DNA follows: TGTGCCAGCAGCCAAAACCTAGCAACAGATACGCAGTATTTT.